These T cell receptor beta chains were read from a single sample in a study of blood T cell repertoires in COVID-19. Assay used: immunoSEQ multiplex PCR; TCRdb lists only in-frame clones, some missing. The table lists 250,000 to 350,000 clones, 75% to 90% of them singletons. Sequenced input: peripheral blood. These receptors were collected from a woman in her forties or fifties who had recovered from COVID-19. Each CDR3 is given without its conserved first and last residue. Fields, in order: V gene, CDR3 length, J gene, CDR3 protein.

v_gene: TRBV6-4; len: 13; j_gene: TRBJ1-2; CDR3aa: ASSDGEGANYGYT
v_gene: TRBV7-9; len: 14; j_gene: TRBJ2-7; CDR3aa: ASSLAGGSGRPEQY
v_gene: TRBV5-4; len: 15; j_gene: TRBJ2-3; CDR3aa: ASSLGAGGRSTDTQY
v_gene: TRBV19; len: 12; j_gene: TRBJ1-2; CDR3aa: ASSTLQGAGGYT
v_gene: TRBV7-9; len: 10; j_gene: TRBJ1-2; CDR3aa: ASSAQGESYT
v_gene: TRBV5-1; len: 12; j_gene: TRBJ1-3; CDR3aa: ASSGGQERDTIY
v_gene: TRBV19; len: 16; j_gene: TRBJ1-5; CDR3aa: ASSLNIIPGELNQPQH
v_gene: TRBV6-2/TRBV6-3; len: 13; j_gene: TRBJ2-3; CDR3aa: ASSYGGSYVDTQY
v_gene: TRBV28; len: 10; j_gene: TRBJ1-3; CDR3aa: ASTRGGNTIY
v_gene: TRBV29-1; len: 12; j_gene: TRBJ1-1; CDR3aa: SVGKGVLHTEAF
v_gene: TRBV2; len: 14; j_gene: TRBJ1-5; CDR3aa: ASSAYGTANNQPQH
v_gene: TRBV10-3; len: 17; j_gene: TRBJ2-2; CDR3aa: AINPSGTSGTDWAGELF
v_gene: TRBV7-6; len: 14; j_gene: TRBJ2-2; CDR3aa: ASSLRTVPNTGELF
v_gene: TRBV7-3; len: 11; j_gene: TRBJ1-2; CDR3aa: ASSLPGRDGYT
v_gene: TRBV7-9; len: 15; j_gene: TRBJ1-5; CDR3aa: ASSSAPRQGQHQPQH
v_gene: TRBV27; len: 13; j_gene: TRBJ1-1; CDR3aa: ASSFATYLNTEAF
v_gene: TRBV28; len: 13; j_gene: TRBJ2-7; CDR3aa: ASSGRSAKSYEQY
v_gene: TRBV27; len: 12; j_gene: TRBJ1-6; CDR3aa: ATSRGGDNSPLH
v_gene: TRBV5-4; len: 12; j_gene: TRBJ1-1; CDR3aa: LYGRVEGNTEAF
v_gene: TRBV7-8; len: 13; j_gene: TRBJ2-5; CDR3aa: ASSSQLLPGETQY
v_gene: TRBV27; len: 13; j_gene: TRBJ2-7; CDR3aa: ASSLRQGVMYEQY
v_gene: TRBV27; len: 10; j_gene: TRBJ1-2; CDR3aa: ASSSTTGFYT
v_gene: TRBV7-2; len: 13; j_gene: TRBJ1-2; CDR3aa: ASSLGRGPLDGYT
v_gene: TRBV12-3/TRBV12-4; len: 11; j_gene: TRBJ1-2; CDR3aa: ASSLVIRDRYT
v_gene: TRBV27; len: 13; j_gene: TRBJ1-2; CDR3aa: ASSRGGIDPYGYT
v_gene: TRBV9; len: 14; j_gene: TRBJ1-3; CDR3aa: ASSALQGASGNTIY
v_gene: TRBV30; len: 11; j_gene: TRBJ1-1; CDR3aa: AWSVDLNTEAF
v_gene: TRBV6-6; len: 10; j_gene: TRBJ2-5; CDR3aa: ASSPGQETQY
v_gene: TRBV2; len: 13; j_gene: TRBJ1-1; CDR3aa: ASSHYGTLNTEAF
v_gene: TRBV7-9; len: 10; j_gene: TRBJ2-3; CDR3aa: AGQWGTDTQY
v_gene: TRBV6-5; len: 12; j_gene: TRBJ2-1; CDR3aa: ASSSLTSYNEQF
v_gene: TRBV30; len: 12; j_gene: TRBJ2-1; CDR3aa: AWGAAHSYNEQF
v_gene: TRBV5-5; len: 11; j_gene: TRBJ1-2; CDR3aa: ASSLAQAGGYT
v_gene: TRBV18; len: 12; j_gene: TRBJ1-1; CDR3aa: ASSTGQGYSEAF
v_gene: TRBV12-3/TRBV12-4; len: 11; j_gene: TRBJ2-7; CDR3aa: ASSLRGSYEQY
v_gene: TRBV19; len: 11; j_gene: TRBJ1-2; CDR3aa: ASTPTGNYGYT
v_gene: TRBV30; len: 12; j_gene: TRBJ2-2; CDR3aa: AWTRQGATGELF
v_gene: TRBV24-1; len: 19; j_gene: TRBJ1-3; CDR3aa: ATMSPPGSGRYDTSGNTIY
v_gene: TRBV4-2; len: 13; j_gene: TRBJ2-3; CDR3aa: ASSQGQGSTDTQY
v_gene: TRBV30; len: 12; j_gene: TRBJ1-1; CDR3aa: AWSVLPSNTEAF
v_gene: TRBV12-3/TRBV12-4; len: 11; j_gene: TRBJ1-2; CDR3aa: ASSGTRRYGYT
v_gene: TRBV9; len: 13; j_gene: TRBJ2-5; CDR3aa: ASSTSGTEQETQY
v_gene: TRBV6-2/TRBV6-3; len: 15; j_gene: TRBJ1-1; CDR3aa: ASSYSIFPGRDTEAF
v_gene: TRBV19; len: 13; j_gene: TRBJ1-1; CDR3aa: ASSGITGENTEAF
v_gene: TRBV6-6; len: 14; j_gene: TRBJ1-5; CDR3aa: ASSYPSRQFPQPQH